These 7 T cell receptor beta chains were sequenced from one sample in a study of OX40 agonist ivuxolimab in advanced cancers. TCRdb's copy holds only in-frame clones and misses some; the assay was immunoSEQ multiplex PCR. The sample consists of 50,000 or so clones, about 80% of them appearing once. Sequencing was performed on CD4+ or CD8+ T cells sorted from blood, taken in a trial of the OX40 agonist ivuxolimab. The receptor source for this set is an adult with an advanced solid tumor such as melanoma, head and neck, liver or kidney cancer.

The genes are TRBV7-2 and TRBJ1-1; TRBD1 is a possible D gene (6 bases). CDR3 length: 15 amino acids. Germline V gives CDR1 SGHTA, CDR2 FQGNSA. The V end lost 5 bases, the J end lost 5 bases, and 18 bases lay between the germline ends. The CDR3 bases are TGTGCCAGCAGCGTCCGGGGACACTCGGGGACTGAAGCTTTCTTT. Residues: CASSVRGHSGTEAFF.

The CDR3 region has the DNA TGTGCCAGCAGGCCTGTGAACACCGGGGAGCTGTTTTTT. Translating gives CASRPVNTGELFF. V gene TRBV6-5 combines with J gene TRBJ2-2; no reliable D call. The CDR3 is made up of 13 amino acids. Per the germline V gene, CDR1 is MNHEY and CDR2 is SVGAGI. V gave up 6 bases and J gave up 1 base, with 6 bases separating them.

This sequence joins TRBV19 and TRBJ2-5, with D tentatively TRBD1 or TRBD2 (5 bases each). Germline V gives CDR1 LNHDA, CDR2 SQIVND (reference sequence). The germline V and J ends were trimmed by 2 bases and 2 bases, with 9 bases remaining between them. The CDR3 is 14 amino acids. As DNA, the CDR3 is TGTGCCAGTAGTATATGGGGGAGACAAGAGACCCAGTACTTC. Protein product: CASSIWGRQETQYF.

This chain joins TRBV6-6 and TRBJ2-3, with D possibly being TRBD1 or TRBD2 (5 bases each). The CDR3 length is 15 residues. Germline V CDR1 and CDR2: MNHNY, SVGAGI (reference sequence). Trimming took 6 bases from V and 1 from J, leaving 14 bases between them. This CDR3 is CASRTHQGRTDTQYF. CDR3 in DNA: TGTGCCAGCAGAACACATCAGGGACGCACAGATACGCAGTATTTT.

The rearrangement uses TRBV6-5 and TRBJ2-7; 8 bases map to TRBD1. This CDR3 has 15 residues. Germline-derived CDR1 and CDR2 are MNHEY and SVGAGI. Trimming took 4 bases from V and 1 from J; bases not matched to a gene: 6. The CDR3: CASSSGTGYSYEQYF. The CDR3 DNA sequence: TGTGCCAGCAGTTCCGGGACAGGCTATTCCTACGAGCAGTACTTC.

J is TRBJ2-3 and V is TRBV2; TRBD2 matches at 7 bases. The germline gives CDR1 SNHLY, CDR2 FYNNEI. The length of the CDR3 is 16 residues. Losses at the gene ends were 8 bases for V and 0 bases for J; bases not matched to a gene: 11. The CDR3 loop is CASVSGLSYSTDTQYF. DNA for the CDR3: TGTGCCAGCGTCTCGGGACTATCGTATAGCACAGATACGCAGTATTTT.

This chain connects TRBV11-3 to TRBJ2-2; D gene uncertain. Trimming shortened V by 6 bases and J by 5 bases, and 10 bases separated the two germline ends. The CDR3 spans 13 residues. From germline, CDR1 is SGHNT and CDR2 YENEEA. Written as DNA, the CDR3 is TGTGCCAGCAGTCCGATGGGGACCGGGGAGCTGTTTTTT. This codes for CASSPMGTGELFF.